This T cell receptor (beta chain) is from a study of blood T cell repertoires in COVID-19. Original analysis: Reference gene primer amplification gave estimated nucleated cell counts. This table comes from immunoSEQ multiplex PCR, and its TCRdb copy is limited to in-frame clones, with some not included. V, J and clone size were drawn from that table, and D and trimming were deduced from the DNA. The repertoire includes approximately 230,000 clones, around four fifths of them detected once, and 15% to 20% sits in the top ten. V was trimmed by 8 bases and J by 0 bases, leaving 14 bases between them. Germline V gene sequence: CDR1 MDHEN, CDR2 SYDVKM. The length of the CDR3 is 15 residues.

Material for sequencing was peripheral blood. The chain is built from TRBV28 and TRBJ2-1, with a weak D call TRBD2 (6 bases). This receptor was identified in a man aged 30 to 45 with active or convalescent COVID-19. CDR3 coding DNA: TGTGCCAGCTTTAGCCCCGGGAGCTCCTACAATGAGCAGTTCTTC. Encoded protein: CASFSPGSSYNEQFF.